This T cell receptor beta chain is drawn from a study of blood T cell repertoires in COVID-19. The wider study: COVID-19 samples, acute and convalescent, were from the United States, Italy and Spain. Sources were T cells, B-cell-depleted T cells, or PBMCs; the material itself was cDNA or gDNA.

In the authors' workflow: Estimation of nucleated cell counts relied on the amplification of reference gene primers. Assay used: immunoSEQ multiplex PCR; TCRdb lists only in-frame clones, some missing. V, J and clone size reflect that table, while D and trimming were determined from the DNA. Among approximately 200,000 clones listed, roughly 89% were seen once. This CDR3 is 16 amino acids long. The trim removed 0 bases at V and 8 bases at J, leaving 9 bases unmatched. Germline CDR1 and CDR2: MNHEY and SVGAGI. This clone was observed a single time. The V and J genes are TRBV6-5 and TRBJ1-2, with 10 bases fitting TRBD1. This TCR came from a man in his sixties who had recovered from COVID-19. The sequenced sample consisted of peripheral blood. CDR3 sequence: CASSYSPGQGRGGYTF. In DNA form, the CDR3 reads TGTGCCAGCAGTTACTCACCGGGACAGGGGAGAGGAGGCTACACCTTC.